The next 5 T cell receptor beta chains were all read from a single sample in a study of cytomegalovirus exposure and HLA in healthy donors. Assay used: immunoSEQ multiplex PCR; TCRdb lists only in-frame clones, some missing. The sample lists about 250,000 clones, about 88% occurring once. Input material: PBMCs. The origin of the receptors is a man between 18 and 35 years old in good health and CMV-seropositive.

The chain is built from TRBV15 and TRBJ2-6, with D tentatively TRBD1 or TRBD2 (5 bases each). Trimming took 0 bases from V and 4 from J, leaving 16 bases between them. This CDR3 has 18 residues. Germline CDR1 reads LNHNV; CDR2 reads YYDKDF (reference sequence). The CDR3 sequence: CATSRDVRDLSGANVLTF. The CDR3 bases are TGTGCCACCAGCAGAGATGTCAGGGACCTCTCGGGGGCCAACGTCCTGACTTTC.

The chain recombines TRBV7-2 with TRBJ2-1, with 7 bases lining up with TRBD1. J lost 3 bases, V lost 6 bases, and 5 bases had no gene match. Germline values: CDR1 SGHTA, CDR2 FQGNSA. This CDR3 comprises 14 residues. DNA of the CDR3: TGTGCCAGCAGTGCGGACAGGCACTACAATGAGCAGTTCTTC. Protein sequence: CASSADRHYNEQFF.

The rearrangement uses TRBV29-1 and TRBJ1-2, with a possible D match to TRBD1 (5 bases). Germline values: CDR1 SQVTM, CDR2 ANQGSEA. The CDR3 is 12 amino acids. V lost 8 bases, J lost 4 bases, and 14 bases lay in between. CDR3 DNA sequence: TGCAGCCCCGTGAGGGGCGCCTATGGCTACACCTTC. It yields the protein CSPVRGAYGYTF. Filled out from reference TRBV29-1 and TRBJ1-2, the complete variable domain reads SAVISQKPSRDICQRGTSLTIQCQVDSQVTMMFWYRQQPGQSLTLIATANQGSEATYESGFVIDKFPISRPNLTFSTLTVSNMSPEDSSIYLCSPVRGAYGYTFGSGTRLTVV.

This clone was observed once. This chain joins TRBV7-9 and TRBJ2-1; tentatively, D is TRBD1 (6 bases). This CDR3 is 14 amino acids long. V lost 5 bases to trimming and J lost 5 bases, with 13 bases between them. The germline CDR1 and CDR2 sequences are SEHNR and FQNEAQ (reference sequence). CDR3 DNA sequence: TGTGCCAGCAGCGATCGGACAGCCGACAATGAGCAGTTCTTC. Its translation is CASSDRTADNEQFF.

The chain is built from TRBV27 and TRBJ2-7; the D gene is possibly TRBD2 (5 bases). The CDR3 loop spans 13 amino acids. Trimming removed 10 bases from V and 3 bases from J, with 16 bases in between. CDR1 and CDR2 from the germline V gene are MNHEY and SMNVEV (reference sequence). CDR3 sequence reads: CAISRAGSYEQYF. The CDR3 DNA is TGTGCCATCTCGAGGGCAGGAAGCTACGAGCAGTACTTC.